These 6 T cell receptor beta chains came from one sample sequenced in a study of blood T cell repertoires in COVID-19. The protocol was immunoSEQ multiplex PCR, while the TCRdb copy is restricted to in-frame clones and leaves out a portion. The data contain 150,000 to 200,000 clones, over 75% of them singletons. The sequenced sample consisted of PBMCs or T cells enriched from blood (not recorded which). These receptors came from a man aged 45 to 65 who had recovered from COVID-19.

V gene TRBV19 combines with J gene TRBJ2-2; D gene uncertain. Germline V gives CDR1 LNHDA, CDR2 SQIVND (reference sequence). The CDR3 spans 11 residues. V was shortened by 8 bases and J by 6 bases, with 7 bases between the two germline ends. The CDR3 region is CASGRAGELFF. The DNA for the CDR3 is TGTGCCAGTGGGCGTGCCGGGGAGCTGTTTTTT.

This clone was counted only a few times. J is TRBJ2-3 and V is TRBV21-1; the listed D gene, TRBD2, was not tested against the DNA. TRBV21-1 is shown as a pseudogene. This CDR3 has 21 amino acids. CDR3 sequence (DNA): TGTGCCAGCAGCAAAGCGGAAGTGGGACTAGCGGCCTTCTCTAGCACAGATACGCAGTATTTT. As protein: CASSKAEVGLAAFSSTDTQYF.

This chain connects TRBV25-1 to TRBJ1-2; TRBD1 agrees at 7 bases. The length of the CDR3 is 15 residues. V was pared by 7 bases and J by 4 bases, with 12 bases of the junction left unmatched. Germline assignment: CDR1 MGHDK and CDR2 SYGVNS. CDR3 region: CASKPDRVGAYGYTF. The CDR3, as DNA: TGTGCCAGCAAGCCCGACAGGGTGGGAGCCTATGGCTACACCTTC.

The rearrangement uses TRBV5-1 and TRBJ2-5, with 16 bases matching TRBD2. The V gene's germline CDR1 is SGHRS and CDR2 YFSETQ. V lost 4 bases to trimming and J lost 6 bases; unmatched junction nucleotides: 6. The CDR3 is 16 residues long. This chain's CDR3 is CASSHGTSGRVKTQYF. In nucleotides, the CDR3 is TGCGCCAGCAGCCACGGGACTAGCGGGAGGGTCAAGACCCAGTACTTC.

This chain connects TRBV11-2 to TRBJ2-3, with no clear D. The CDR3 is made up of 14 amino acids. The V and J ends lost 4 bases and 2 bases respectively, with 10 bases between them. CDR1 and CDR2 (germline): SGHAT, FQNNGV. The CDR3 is CASSSPQITDTQYF. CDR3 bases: TGTGCCAGCAGCTCCCCACAGATCACAGATACGCAGTATTTT.

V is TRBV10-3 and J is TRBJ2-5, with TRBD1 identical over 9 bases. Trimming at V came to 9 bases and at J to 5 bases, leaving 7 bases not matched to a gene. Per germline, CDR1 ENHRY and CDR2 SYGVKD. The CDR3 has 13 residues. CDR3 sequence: CAIQGAPSETQYF. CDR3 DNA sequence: TGTGCCATACAGGGGGCCCCATCGGAGACCCAGTACTTC.